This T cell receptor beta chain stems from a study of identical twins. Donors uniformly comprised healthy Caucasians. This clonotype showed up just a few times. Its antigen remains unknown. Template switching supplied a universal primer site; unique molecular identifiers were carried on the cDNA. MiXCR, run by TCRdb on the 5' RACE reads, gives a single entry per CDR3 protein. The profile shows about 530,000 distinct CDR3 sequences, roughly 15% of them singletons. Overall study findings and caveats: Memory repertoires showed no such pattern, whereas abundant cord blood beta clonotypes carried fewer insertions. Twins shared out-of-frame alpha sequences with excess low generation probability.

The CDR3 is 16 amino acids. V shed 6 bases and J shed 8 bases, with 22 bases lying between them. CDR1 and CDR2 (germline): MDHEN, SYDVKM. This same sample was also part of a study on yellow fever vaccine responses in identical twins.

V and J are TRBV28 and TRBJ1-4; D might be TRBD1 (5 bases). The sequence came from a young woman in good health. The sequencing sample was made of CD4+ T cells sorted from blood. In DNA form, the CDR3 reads TGTGCCAGCAGAAACCCTGGGAGACAGACGGGGGAAAAACTGTTTTTT. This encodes CASRNPGRQTGEKLFF.